The rows below give T cell receptor beta chains drawn from one sample of a study of blood T cells in healthy people across ages. MiXCR, applied by TCRdb to the 5' RACE reads, yields one record per CDR3 protein. The sample includes 1,300,000 or so distinct CDR3 sequences, approximately 60% of them seen just once. Sequencing was done on a sample of blood. The receptors come from a man between 18 and 29 years old in good health. The CDR3 runs from the conserved cysteine through the conserved F or W. The order of the fields is D gene, clone size, V gene, J gene, CDR3 DNA, CDR3 protein. D genes are given only for firm matches. Only some rows state a clone size, as once, few, many or a class for expanded clones.

NA	few	TRBV10-3	TRBJ2-4	TGTGCCATCAGTGAGTCCCAAACATCCGGGACTTTAGCCAAAAACATTCAGTACTTC	CAISESQTSGTLAKNIQYF
NA	NA	TRBV18	TRBJ2-5	TGTCCCAGCTCACCAGGGACCGGGGAGACCCAGTACTTC	CPSSPGTGETQYF
NA	NA	TRBV20-1	TRBJ2-5	TGCAGTGCTAGAAGGCAAAACTGGCAGACCCAGTACTTC	CSARRQNWQTQYF
NA	once	TRBV6-5	TRBJ1-1	TGTGCCAGCAGCCCCGGGGGCAAAGACGCTTTCTTT	CASSPGGKDAFF
NA	few	TRBV6-2/TRBV6-3	TRBJ2-5	TGTGCCAGCAGGGACCTGGAGGGGACCCAGTACTTC	CASRDLEGTQYF
NA	NA	TRBV11-2	TRBJ2-7	TGTGCCAGCAGCTTAGGGACACCAAACGAGCAGTACTTC	CASSLGTPNEQYF
TRBD1	NA	TRBV20-1	TRBJ1-2	TGCAGTGCTAGGGGACAGGGTGACTACACCTTC	CSARGQGDYTF
NA	few	TRBV6-2/TRBV6-3	TRBJ2-3	TGTGCCAGCAGTTACTCAAGGGCAGGTACGCAGTATTTT	CASSYSRAGTQYF
NA	NA	TRBV2	TRBJ2-5	TGTGCCAGCAGTGAAGAAATCGGGCAGTACTTC	CASSEEIGQYF
NA	NA	TRBV15	TRBJ1-1	TGTGCCACCAGCAGACTATTCGGCCCGAACACTGAAGCTTTCTTT	CATSRLFGPNTEAFF
NA	NA	TRBV20-1	TRBJ2-3	TGCAGTGCTATAACGGGGGCGGGAGATACGCAGTATTTT	CSAITGAGDTQYF
NA	NA	TRBV2	TRBJ1-3	TGTGCCAGCAATCCGTTTGCGATCTCTGGAAACACCATATATTTT	CASNPFAISGNTIYF
TRBD2	few	TRBV6-5	TRBJ2-1	TGTGCCAGCAGTTACTCTGAGGGAGGGAATGAGCAGTTCTTC	CASSYSEGGNEQFF
TRBD1	NA	TRBV20-1	TRBJ1-1	TGCAGTGCACCTAATTCTGACAGGGGGCGCACTGAAGCTTTCTTT	CSAPNSDRGRTEAFF
NA	few	TRBV12-3/TRBV12-4	TRBJ1-1	TGTGGGGAGGGAGAGGGAGACACTGAAGCTTTCTTT	CGEGEGDTEAFF
NA	many	TRBV29-1	TRBJ2-1	TGCAGCGCTGAGAAGGGGTATGAGCAGTTCTTC	CSAEKGYEQFF
NA	NA	TRBV9	TRBJ2-3	TGTGCCAGCAGCGTAAATCGTGGCGGGGGCACAGATACGCAGTATTTT	CASSVNRGGGTDTQYF
TRBD2	NA	TRBV20-1	TRBJ2-3	TGCAGTGCTGGGGAGGGAAGACTAGCCATATTCACAGATACGCAGTATTTT	CSAGEGRLAIFTDTQYF
NA	NA	TRBV2	TRBJ2-7	TGTGCCAGCATCAACGACCCCGAACTTATCTACGAGCAGTACTTC	CASINDPELIYEQYF
NA	NA	TRBV4-2	TRBJ2-5	TGTGCCAGCAGCCAAGCGGCTAGCCCCCAAGAGACCCAGTACTTC	CASSQAASPQETQYF